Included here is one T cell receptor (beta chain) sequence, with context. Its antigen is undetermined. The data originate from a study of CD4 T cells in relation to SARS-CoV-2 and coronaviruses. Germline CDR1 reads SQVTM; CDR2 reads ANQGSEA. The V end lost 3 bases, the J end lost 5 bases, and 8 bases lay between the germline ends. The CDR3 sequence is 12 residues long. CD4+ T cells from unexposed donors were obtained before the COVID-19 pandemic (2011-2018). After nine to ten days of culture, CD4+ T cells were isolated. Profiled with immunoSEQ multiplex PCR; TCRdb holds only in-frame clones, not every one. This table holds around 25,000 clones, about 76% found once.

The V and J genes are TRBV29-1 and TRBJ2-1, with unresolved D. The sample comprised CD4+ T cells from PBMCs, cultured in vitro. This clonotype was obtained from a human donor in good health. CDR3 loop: CSVDDWDNEQFF. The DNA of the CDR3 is TGCAGCGTTGATGATTGGGACAATGAGCAGTTCTTC.